The present entry profiles one TCR beta chain with its context. The antigen remains undetermined. This entry is derived from a study of cytomegalovirus exposure and HLA in healthy donors. Points from the study as a whole: Donors belonging to an Asian-associated ancestry cluster reportedly showed fewer N-insertions in productive TCRs than the roughly 700-donor mean, according to what a later analysis found. V- and J-gene trimming in TCR beta was tied to a missense DCLRE1C variant by an analysis performed later. Later work found that TCR association rates differed between HLA loci; DRB1 had the most and HLA-C the fewest.

V lost 2 bases and J lost 3; bases outside the gene matches: 5. Germline loops: CDR1 SGHRS, CDR2 YFSETQ. CDR3 length: 15 amino acids. Though probably carrying unrecorded immune exposures, donors were nominally healthy at sampling. In the PCR, 60 Vbeta and 13 Jbeta primers were used. Profiling relied on immunoSEQ multiplex PCR, and the TCRdb table lists in-frame clones only, not all of them. Its table lists about 190,000 clones. The chain carries TRBV5-1 and TRBJ2-7; TRBD1 agrees at 10 bases. Sequencing input: PBMCs. The sequence derives from a woman aged 25 to 39 in good health and CMV-seropositive. CDR3 residues: CASSLRTGGDYEQYF. The DNA of the CDR3 is TGCGCCAGCAGCTTAAGGACAGGGGGGGACTACGAGCAGTACTTC.